The 15 T cell receptor beta chains below come from one sample, sequenced in a study of PD-1 blockade in mismatch repair-deficient tumors. Described time point: roughly 11-day in vitro stimulation with candidate neoantigen peptide 6. Only in-frame clones appear in the TCRdb table, and some are missing; sequencing was by immunoSEQ multiplex PCR. The sample has about 14,000 clones, 85% to 90% seen once. Antigens for these TCRs are unknown. The input for sequencing was cells cultured in vitro, taken from a patient treated with pembrolizumab. The receptors derive from an adult with mismatch repair-deficient cancer.

This clone was found once. The chain has TRBV28 and TRBJ2-7; D might be TRBD2 (6 bases). This CDR3 contains 14 residues. Per germline, CDR1 MDHEN and CDR2 SYDVKM. The V and J ends lost 2 bases and 1 base respectively, with 9 bases between them. In DNA form, the CDR3 reads TGTGCCAGCAGTTTAGCAGGGAGGTCCTACGAGCAGTACTTC. It yields the protein CASSLAGRSYEQYF.

This clone was picked up one time. J is TRBJ1-1 and V is TRBV30, with D tentatively TRBD1 (6 bases). Germline V gene sequence: CDR1 GTSNPN, CDR2 SVGIG (reference sequence). Trimming took off 0 bases at V and 7 bases at J, with 18 bases between the two ends. The CDR3 runs 15 residues. The DNA of the CDR3 is TGTGCCTGGAGTGTACAGGGTGGGGCGGTGTTTGAAGCTTTCTTT. Its translation: CAWSVQGGAVFEAFF.

This clone was recorded once. The chain carries TRBV19 and TRBJ2-2; D ambiguous. Deletions cut 2 bases from V and 0 bases from J, with 10 bases between. There are 16 residues in the CDR3. Germline V CDR1 and CDR2: LNHDA, SQIVND (reference sequence). CDR3 sequence (DNA): TGTGCCAGTAGTATATTGAACAGAGCGAACACCGGGGAGCTGTTTTTT. Translating gives CASSILNRANTGELFF.

The gene calls are TRBV29-1 and TRBJ2-5; D remains unclear. The CDR3 runs to 12 residues. Germline V gives CDR1 SQVTM, CDR2 ANQGSEA. Trimming shortened V by 6 bases and J by 1 base, and 9 bases separated the two germline ends. The CDR3 reads CSVYKGQETQYF. The CDR3 DNA reads TGCAGCGTATACAAGGGCCAAGAGACCCAGTACTTC.

The chain combines TRBV6-1 with TRBJ2-7, with D unclear. Looked up from germline, CDR1 is MNHNS and CDR2 is SASEGT. The CDR3 runs 12 residues. The V gene lost 8 bases and the J gene lost 0 bases, with 8 bases spanning the gap. This CDR3 reads CASAVSSYEQYF. CDR3 DNA sequence: TGTGCCAGCGCGGTCAGCTCCTACGAGCAGTACTTC.

By share, this clone counts as medium-sized (0.01 to 0.1%). The rearrangement uses TRBV9 and TRBJ2-7, with D unclear. The CDR3 covers 12 residues. V dropped 3 bases and J dropped 6 bases, with 10 bases sitting between them. Germline lookup yields CDR1 SGDLS and CDR2 YYNGEE. CDR3 sequence: CASSGGLGEQYF. The CDR3 bases are TGTGCCAGCAGCGGCGGCCTGGGCGAGCAGTACTTC.

V and J are TRBV5-1 and TRBJ2-3; tentatively, D is TRBD2 (6 bases). V dropped 4 bases and J dropped 0 bases, with 9 bases sitting between them. Germline CDR1 reads SGHRS; CDR2 reads YFSETQ. CDR3 length: 14 residues. The CDR3 is CASSQGTSTDTQYF. The CDR3 DNA reads as TGCGCCAGCAGCCAAGGGACTAGCACAGATACGCAGTATTTT.

The gene calls are TRBV15 and TRBJ2-3; 10 nucleotides agree with TRBD2. The CDR3 consists of 18 residues. V lost 6 bases, J lost 0 bases, and 12 bases stayed unmatched. Looked up from germline, CDR1 is LNHNV and CDR2 is YYDKDF (reference sequence). CDR3 sequence: CATRTSLAGDTSTDTQYF. Written as DNA, the CDR3 is TGTGCCACCAGGACCAGCCTAGCGGGGGACACTAGCACAGATACGCAGTATTTT.

The chain uses TRBV7-3 and TRBJ2-3, with TRBD2 identical over 10 bases. J gave up 2 bases and V 4 bases, and 3 bases lay outside the gene matches. The CDR3 sequence is 15 residues long. Germline V gene lookup returns CDR1 SGHTA and CDR2 FQGTGA. CDR3 in DNA: TGTGCCAGCAGCTCTCTAGCGGGAGTCACAGATACGCAGTATTTT. It is translated as CASSSLAGVTDTQYF. The entire variable domain, with the rest obtained from reference TRBV7-3 and TRBJ2-3, is as follows: GAGVSQTPSNKVTEKGKYVELRCDPISGHTALYWYRQSLGQGPEFLIYFQGTGAADDSGLPNDRFFAVRPEGSVSTLKIQRTERGDSAVYLCASSSLAGVTDTQYFGPGTRLTVL.

This chain joins TRBV7-1 and TRBJ2-7; TRBD2 aligns across 10 bases. TRBV7-1 is designated an ORF whose function remains uncertain. This CDR3 is built from 18 residues. Germline trimming cut 4 bases from V and 0 bases from J; bases unmatched to any gene: 12. CDR3 bases: TGTGCCAGCAGCTTAGCTCTAAGCGGGAGGGGGAGCTCCTACGAGCAGTACTTC. Protein sequence: CASSLALSGRGSSYEQYF.

The rearrangement links TRBV2 to TRBJ2-7, with 8 bases that match TRBD2. Germline CDR1 SNHLY, CDR2 FYNNEI. Unmatched junction bases numbered 9, after V lost 1 base and J lost 7 bases. There are 15 residues in the CDR3. CDR3 DNA sequence: TGTGCCAGCAGTGAAGTATACGGGAGGGCAGGGGAGCAGTACTTC. This gives the protein CASSEVYGRAGEQYF.

This CDR3 reads CASSLVGASGQPQHF. The CDR3, as DNA: TGCGCCAGCAGCTTGGTGGGGGCCTCGGGTCAGCCCCAGCATTTT. The chain has TRBV5-1 and TRBJ1-5, with a weak D call TRBD1 (6 bases). The germline V and J ends were trimmed by 0 bases and 6 bases, with 13 bases remaining between them. The CDR3 runs to 15 residues. CDR1 SGHRS and CDR2 YFSETQ come from the germline V gene.

The chain recombines TRBV20-1 with TRBJ2-1, with unresolved D. Looked up from germline, CDR1 is DFQATT and CDR2 is SNEGSKA (reference sequence). This CDR3 is built from 11 residues. V lost 8 bases, J lost 4 bases, and 9 bases lay in between. The CDR3 is CSFKEYNEQFF. For the CDR3, the DNA is TGCAGTTTCAAAGAGTACAATGAGCAGTTCTTC.

The rearrangement joins TRBV7-8 to TRBJ1-5; D unclear. Germline loops: CDR1 SGHVS, CDR2 FQNEAQ. This CDR3 contains 16 residues. Trimming took 0 bases from V and 3 from J, leaving 12 bases between them. This CDR3 is CASSLALGFNNQPQHF. The CDR3 DNA sequence: TGTGCCAGCAGCTTAGCGCTGGGTTTTAACAATCAGCCCCAGCATTTT. Full variable domain (remainder filled in from reference TRBV7-8 and TRBJ1-5): GAGVSQSPRYKVAKRGQDVALRCDPISGHVSLFWYQQALGQGPEFLTYFQNEAQLDKSGLPSDRFFAERPEGSVSTLKIQRTQQEDSAVYLCASSLALGFNNQPQHFGDGTRLSIL.

The chain couples TRBV5-4 to TRBJ2-7, with D possibly matching TRBD2 (5 bases). V was shortened by 0 bases and J by 1 base, with 11 bases between the two germline ends. Germline CDR1 and CDR2: SGHNT and YYREEE (reference sequence). The CDR3 is 15 residues long. In DNA, the CDR3 is TGTGCCAGCAGCTTGGGAGTGGGAGCGTCCTACGAGCAGTACTTC. The encoded protein is CASSLGVGASYEQYF.